These 11 T cell receptor beta chains were sequenced from one sample in a study of blood T cell repertoires in COVID-19. TCRdb's copy holds only in-frame clones and misses some; the assay was immunoSEQ multiplex PCR. The repertoire holds approximately 350,000 clones, with approximately 90% as singletons. Sequencing was performed on peripheral blood. The receptor set was obtained from a woman aged 18 to 35 who had recovered from COVID-19.

The V and J genes are TRBV4-1 and TRBJ2-1; 10 nucleotides align to TRBD1. Germline V gene sequence: CDR1 MGHRA, CDR2 YSYEKL. The CDR3 is 16 amino acids. V lost 3 bases and J lost 3; bases outside the gene matches: 5. As DNA, the CDR3 is TGCGCCAGCAGCCAGAAGGGACAGGGGCTCTACAATGAGCAGTTCTTC. The encoded protein is CASSQKGQGLYNEQFF.

The chain links TRBV19 to TRBJ1-1; D might be TRBD1 (6 bases). This CDR3 has 14 residues. With 7 bases removed from V and 0 bases from J, the gap between germline ends came to 12 bases. The germline gives CDR1 LNHDA, CDR2 SQIVND (reference sequence). CDR3 in amino acids: CASNPGTLNTEAFF. CDR3 DNA sequence: TGTGCCAGTAACCCAGGGACACTGAACACTGAAGCTTTCTTT.

The V and J genes are TRBV3-1 (or the pseudogene TRBV3-2) and TRBJ1-3; 9 positions agree with TRBD1. The CDR3 is 21 residues long. V dropped 7 bases and J dropped 0; count of bases not matched to a gene: 22. Germline-derived CDR1 and CDR2 are LGHDT and YNNKEL (reference sequence). The CDR3 DNA reads as TGTGCCAGCACAAAAGCCGAAAATTCGGACAGGGGCCGACCCTCTGGAAACACCATATATTTT. This encodes CASTKAENSDRGRPSGNTIYF.

This chain joins TRBV5-4 and TRBJ2-5, with 7 nucleotides matching TRBD2. Trimming took 0 bases from V and 4 from J; bases not matched to a gene: 15. Germline-derived CDR1 and CDR2 are SGHNT and YYREEE (reference sequence). This CDR3 region has 18 residues. Here the CDR3 reads CASSLGKRLAVRGETQYF. DNA for the CDR3: TGTGCCAGCAGCTTGGGGAAGCGCCTAGCGGTTAGGGGAGAGACCCAGTACTTC.

The DNA of the CDR3 is TGTGCCAGCAGTTCAGGGGTGGGGGGCAATCAGCCCCAGCATTTT. It is translated as CASSSGVGGNQPQHF. This chain joins TRBV6-5 and TRBJ1-5, with a possible D match to TRBD1 (6 bases). The CDR3 is made up of 15 amino acids. CDR1 and CDR2 from the germline V gene are MNHEY and SVGAGI. Trimming removed 4 bases at V and 2 bases at J, with 12 bases between.

This clone was counted a single time. The chain recombines TRBV7-2 with TRBJ2-1, with 7 bases aligning to TRBD2. The CDR3 spans 17 residues. J was trimmed by 8 bases and V by 2 bases; bases with no gene match: 15. Germline CDR1 and CDR2: SGHTA and FQGNSA. CDR3 residues: CASSLRAGPTTGDEQFF. The CDR3, as DNA: TGTGCCAGCAGCTTAAGAGCGGGACCAACAACCGGGGATGAGCAGTTCTTC. Filled out from reference TRBV7-2 and TRBJ2-1, the complete variable domain reads GAGVSQSPSNKVTEKGKDVELRCDPISGHTALYWYRQSLGQGLEFLIYFQGNSAPDKSGLPSDRFSAERTGGSVSTLTIQRTQQEDSAVYLCASSLRAGPTTGDEQFFGPGTRLTVL.

The chain has TRBV7-2 and TRBJ1-1; 8 bases line up with TRBD1. The J segment lost 1 base and the V segment lost 1 base, leaving 2 bases of the junction unmatched. Germline CDR1 reads SGHTA; CDR2 reads FQGNSA. The CDR3 spans 15 residues. CDR3 nucleotides: TGTGCCAGCAGCTTAGAGGACAGGGCGAACACTGAAGCTTTCTTT. Protein sequence: CASSLEDRANTEAFF.

V usage is TRBV11-3 and J usage is TRBJ2-4; D might be TRBD1 (6 bases). The ends were cut back, 5 bases at V and 5 bases at J, with 25 bases in the middle. The CDR3 spans 18 residues. The germline V gene encodes CDR1 SGHNT and CDR2 YENEEA. The CDR3 nucleotides read TGTGCCAGCAGCCCCCGCCTGAGTACGGGATCAGGGGAAAACATTCAGTACTTC. This codes for CASSPRLSTGSGENIQYF.

The V gene is TRBV4-1, the J gene TRBJ2-4; D unclear. Trimming pared 1 base from V and 5 bases from J, leaving 12 bases between. From germline, CDR1 is MGHRA and CDR2 YSYEKL. CDR3 size: 15 residues. CDR3 nucleotides: TGCGCCAGCAGCCAAGTCCAAAGGAGTCAAAACATTCAGTACTTC. As protein: CASSQVQRSQNIQYF.

V usage is TRBV29-1 and J usage is TRBJ1-2; D may be TRBD1 (5 bases). Per the germline V gene, CDR1 is SQVTM and CDR2 is ANQGSEA. The CDR3 consists of 14 residues. The V and J ends lost 0 bases and 4 bases respectively, with 12 bases between them. CDR3 coding DNA: TGCAGCGTTGAAGATCGGCAGGGTATCTATGGCTACACCTTC. It is translated as CSVEDRQGIYGYTF.

The rearrangement uses TRBV2 and TRBJ2-7, with D possibly matching TRBD2 (5 bases). The V end lost 6 bases, the J end lost 0 bases, and 12 bases lay between the germline ends. The CDR3 covers 14 residues. In germline, CDR1 is SNHLY, CDR2 FYNNEI. CDR3 in amino acids: CASRLSGYSYEQYV. CDR3 coding DNA: TGTGCCAGCAGGCTAAGCGGATACTCCTACGAGCAGTACGTC.